A single sample is the source of the 20 T cell receptor beta chains below, sequenced in a study of blood T cell repertoires in COVID-19. The method was immunoSEQ multiplex PCR; TCRdb's version includes in-frame clones alone and lacks a portion of them. Of over 200,000 clones in the sample, 88% were seen once. The sequenced material came from peripheral blood. The receptors here all came from a woman between 25 and 40 years old with acute or convalescent COVID-19.

CDR3 sequence (DNA): TGTGCCACCATGGGGGAGGCACGGGGGGAGCAGTACTTC. It codes for CATMGEARGEQYF. The gene calls are TRBV24-1 and TRBJ2-7; D perhaps matches TRBD2 (6 bases). This CDR3 region has 13 residues. Per the germline V gene, CDR1 is KGHDR and CDR2 is SFDVKD. V lost 8 bases and J 7 bases, leaving 17 bases between the germline ends.

This chain connects TRBV2 to TRBJ1-6; 9 nucleotides line up with TRBD1. This CDR3 has 16 residues. V lost 5 bases to trimming and J lost 0 bases; unmatched junction nucleotides: 2. Germline CDR1 reads SNHLY; CDR2 reads FYNNEI. The CDR3: CASSLDRGSYNSPLHF. CDR3 coding DNA: TGTGCCAGCAGTCTGGACAGGGGCTCCTATAATTCACCCCTCCACTTT.

The chain is built from TRBV11-2 and TRBJ2-7; 13 nucleotides match TRBD2. The germline V gene has CDR1 SGHAT and CDR2 FQNNGV. The length of the CDR3 is 16 residues. The V gene end was trimmed by 5 bases and the J gene end by 5 bases; junction bases not matched to a gene: 9. The CDR3 bases are TGTGCCAGCAGCACCCGGACTAGCGGGAGCGGACACGAGCAGTACTTC. Residues: CASSTRTSGSGHEQYF.

This chain connects TRBV11-2 to TRBJ1-4; 8 bases are a match to TRBD1. This CDR3 region has 15 residues. CDR1 SGHAT and CDR2 FQNNGV come from the germline V gene. The trim removed 6 bases at V and 5 bases at J, leaving 8 bases unmatched. The CDR3 sequence: CASSLTGGENEKLFF. The CDR3 DNA reads TGTGCCAGCAGTTTAACAGGGGGTGAGAATGAAAAACTGTTTTTT.

This chain connects TRBV6-4 to TRBJ2-1; 10 bases agree with TRBD1. CDR1 and CDR2 from the germline V gene are MRHNA and SNTAGT. The CDR3 covers 15 residues. After removal of 3 bases from V and 6 bases from J, the junction contained 5 bases not matched to a gene. The DNA of the CDR3 is TGTGCCAGCAGTGAGGCGACAGGGGGCCCCAATGAGCAGTTCTTC. This encodes CASSEATGGPNEQFF.

The rearrangement joins TRBV11-2 to TRBJ2-7; D gene uncertain. Germline V gene data show CDR1 as SGHAT and CDR2 as FQNNGV. This CDR3 has 14 amino acids. Deletions cut 4 bases from V and 3 bases from J, with 13 bases between. The CDR3 here is CASSSRNSRYEQYF. DNA for the CDR3: TGTGCCAGCAGCTCCAGAAATTCCCGCTACGAGCAGTACTTC.

This clone was observed a single time. This chain links TRBV15 with TRBJ1-1, with D possibly being TRBD1 (6 bases). The V end lost 3 bases, the J end lost 2 bases, and 10 bases lay between the germline ends. There are 14 residues in the CDR3. Germline assignment: CDR1 LNHNV and CDR2 YYDKDF (reference sequence). The CDR3 protein is CATSSGQTNTEAFF. The CDR3 nucleotides are TGTGCCACCAGCAGCGGACAGACTAACACTGAAGCTTTCTTT.

This clone was seen more than once but under ten times. The chain recombines TRBV30 with TRBJ2-3; D is possibly TRBD2 (6 bases). The CDR3 sequence is 15 residues long. The V and J ends lost 3 bases and 3 bases respectively, with 16 bases between them. The germline V gene encodes CDR1 GTSNPN and CDR2 SVGIG (reference sequence). This CDR3 reads CAWREGLANTDTQYF. In DNA, the CDR3 is TGTGCCTGGAGAGAGGGGCTAGCGAATACAGATACGCAGTATTTT.

The chain links TRBV2 to TRBJ1-5; the D is unclear. V gave up 3 bases and J gave up 2 bases, with 11 bases separating them. CDR1 SNHLY and CDR2 FYNNEI come from the germline V gene. This CDR3 has 15 residues. The CDR3 here is CASSERGLGNQPQHF. CDR3 nucleotide sequence: TGTGCCAGCAGTGAGCGCGGGTTGGGCAATCAGCCCCAGCATTTT.

This clone has a single count. The chain couples TRBV9 to TRBJ2-1; TRBD1 aligns across 7 bases. V lost 4 bases to trimming and J lost 7 bases; unmatched junction nucleotides: 14. Germline CDR1 reads SGDLS; CDR2 reads YYNGEE. The CDR3 sequence is 16 residues long. CDR3 in amino acids: CASSYTGTANGNEQFF. CDR3 nucleotide sequence: TGTGCCAGCAGCTATACCGGGACAGCCAACGGGAATGAGCAGTTCTTC.

The chain has TRBV6-6 and TRBJ1-1; 7 bases agree with TRBD1. Losses at the gene ends were 5 bases for V and 1 base for J; bases not matched to a gene: 13. The CDR3 is 17 residues long. Per germline, CDR1 MNHNY and CDR2 SVGAGI (reference sequence). The CDR3 nucleotides are TGTGCCAGCAGTCGGCCACAGTGGGCAGGGGGGAACACTGAAGCTTTCTTT. As protein: CASSRPQWAGGNTEAFF.

This chain uses TRBV7-8 with TRBJ2-5; 8 bases align to TRBD2. Trimming removed 5 bases from V and 2 bases from J; junction bases left unmatched: 10. The CDR3 covers 16 residues. CDR1 and CDR2 (germline): SGHVS, FQNEAQ. In DNA, the CDR3 is TGTGCCAGCAGCCCTCGACTAGCGTTTATTCAAGAGACCCAGTACTTC. Its protein is CASSPRLAFIQETQYF.

Points on this clone: Other DNA sequences in the same sample also yield this CDR3. The chain joins TRBV19 to TRBJ2-7, with D maybe TRBD1 (6 bases). CDR1 is LNHDA, CDR2 SQIVND, per germline (reference sequence). Trimming left V 5 bases short and J 2 bases short, with 10 bases between. This CDR3 is built from 13 residues. In DNA, the CDR3 is TGTGCCAGTAGTGAGACAGGAACCTACGAGCAGTACTTC. It translates to CASSETGTYEQYF.

Only one count was recorded for this clone. As DNA, the CDR3 is TGTGCCAGCAGCCCCTCCCGGGACAGCGGAAAGCAGTTCTTC. Translation gives CASSPSRDSGKQFF. V is TRBV7-2 and J is TRBJ2-1; the match to TRBD1 covers 7 bases. Germline CDR1 and CDR2: SGHTA and FQGNSA. V shed 5 bases, J shed 11 bases, and the junction held 12 bases outside the gene matches. The CDR3 runs to 14 residues.

This chain links TRBV5-1 with TRBJ2-7; TRBD1 matches at 7 bases. Germline loops: CDR1 SGHRS, CDR2 YFSETQ. This CDR3 has 16 amino acids. Losses at the gene ends were 6 bases for V and 0 bases for J; bases not matched to a gene: 12. As DNA, the CDR3 is TGCGCCAGCACTCCCGTAACAGGGGCCAACTCCTACGAGCAGTACTTC. This encodes CASTPVTGANSYEQYF.

V gene TRBV25-1 combines with J gene TRBJ2-2; D uncertain. Germline V lookup: CDR1 MGHDK, CDR2 SYGVNS. With 4 bases removed from V and 4 bases from J, the gap between germline ends came to 13 bases. CDR3 size: 15 residues. The CDR3 nucleotides read TGTGCCAGCAGTGCTACCCGAGGAAGCACCGGGGAGCTGTTTTTT. This codes for CASSATRGSTGELFF.

This clone turned up a few times. The chain joins TRBV13 to TRBJ2-1; 14 nucleotides align to TRBD2. Germline V lookup: CDR1 PRHDT, CDR2 FYEKMQ (reference sequence). V lost 3 bases to trimming and J lost 10 bases; unmatched junction nucleotides: 14. The CDR3 extends over 18 amino acids. The CDR3 region is CASSFGKGTSGSMVEQFF. DNA for the CDR3: TGTGCCAGCAGCTTCGGGAAAGGGACTAGCGGGAGTATGGTGGAGCAGTTCTTC. Using reference TRBV13 and TRBJ2-1 for the parts outside the CDR3, the full variable domain is AAGVIQSPRHLIKEKRETATLKCYPIPRHDTVYWYQQGPGQDPQFLISFYEKMQSDKGSIPDRFSAQQFSDYHSELNMSSLELGDSALYFCASSFGKGTSGSMVEQFFGPGTRLTVL.

This clone was observed a handful of times. The same CDR3 can be traced to other DNA sequences in this sample. The V and J genes are TRBV29-1 and TRBJ1-1; TRBD1 agrees at 7 bases. The germline V gene has CDR1 SQVTM and CDR2 ANQGSEA. The CDR3 consists of 12 residues. V lost 4 bases to trimming and J lost 5 bases; unmatched junction nucleotides: 4. Here the CDR3 reads CSVGQGGTEAFF. The CDR3, as DNA: TGCAGCGTTGGACAGGGCGGAACTGAAGCTTTCTTT.

The table lists this clone with a count of one. The chain joins TRBV5-6 to TRBJ1-5; D unresolved. V was cut by 4 bases and J by 2 bases, with 7 bases left in between. The V gene's germline CDR1 is SGHDT and CDR2 YYEEEE. This CDR3 spans 13 amino acids. CDR3 loop: CASSEAGNQPQHF. The CDR3 DNA sequence: TGTGCCAGCAGCGAGGCCGGCAATCAGCCCCAGCATTTT.

The V and J genes are TRBV9 and TRBJ2-1, with 7 bases aligning to TRBD2. Per the germline V gene, CDR1 is SGDLS and CDR2 is YYNGEE. This CDR3 is built from 14 residues. J was trimmed by 7 bases and V by 4 bases; bases with no gene match: 8. In DNA, the CDR3 is TGTGCCAGCAGCCTGGCGGGAGTCTCGAATGAGCAGTTCTTC. Protein sequence: CASSLAGVSNEQFF.